A single sample gave rise to the 9 T cell receptor beta chains below, sequenced in a study of cytomegalovirus exposure and HLA in healthy donors (dated by TCRdb to 2016 to 2017). Library method: the immunoSEQ multiplex PCR assay. The clones in this table, taken by TCRdb from immuneACCESS, are in-frame only. Not every clone is retained; where verified, under half of the shortfall comes from an unresolved V gene, and the cause of the rest is unknown. The sample table holds roughly 150,000 clones, of which approximately 86% were seen once. Jointly, the top ten make up around 2.1% of the sample. The source material was PBMCs. Every receptor here comes from a woman between 18 and 29 years old in good health and CMV-seronegative.

The rearrangement joins TRBV30 to TRBJ1-5; no clear D. The germline CDR1 and CDR2 sequences are GTSNPN and SVGIG (reference sequence). V dropped 3 bases and J dropped 0 bases, with 15 bases sitting between them. The CDR3 is 16 residues long. Here the CDR3 DNA reads TGTGCCTGGAGCCTAGATGACGGCTTTAGCAATCAGCCCCAGCATTTT. Amino acid sequence: CAWSLDDGFSNQPQHF. The complete variable domain, with remaining parts taken from reference TRBV30 and TRBJ1-5, reads SQTIHQWPATLVQPVGSPLSLECTVEGTSNPNLYWYRQAAGRGLQLLFYSVGIGQISSEVPQNLSASRPQDRQFILSSKKLLLSDSGFYLCAWSLDDGFSNQPQHFGDGTRLSIL.

The rearrangement joins TRBV28 to TRBJ1-3, with D hard to call. This CDR3 is built from 14 residues. Germline V gene lookup returns CDR1 MDHEN and CDR2 SYDVKM. The V and J ends lost 7 bases and 3 bases respectively, with 13 bases between them. This CDR3 reads CASKGGSGGNTIYF. As DNA, the CDR3 is TGTGCCAGCAAAGGAGGGTCGGGTGGAAACACCATATATTTT. Full variable domain (rest looked up from reference TRBV28 and TRBJ1-3): DVKVTQSSRYLVKRTGEKVFLECVQDMDHENMFWYRQDPGLGLRLIYFSYDVKMKEKGDIPEGYSVSREKKERFSLILESASTNQTSMYLCASKGGSGGNTIYFGEGSWLTVV.

The V gene is TRBV28, the J gene TRBJ1-2; maybe TRBD1 (5 bases). The germline CDR1 and CDR2 sequences are MDHEN and SYDVKM. Trimming shortened V by 3 bases and J by 4 bases, and 12 bases separated the two germline ends. The CDR3 runs 14 residues. The CDR3 sequence is CASSFGVGVYGYTF. The CDR3 DNA is TGTGCCAGCAGTTTTGGTGTAGGGGTCTATGGCTACACCTTC.

The V call is TRBV10-3, the J call TRBJ2-7; perhaps TRBD2 as D (5 bases). The CDR3 length is 15 residues. Germline CDR1 ENHRY, CDR2 SYGVKD. The V and J ends lost 4 bases and 6 bases respectively, with 19 bases between them. The CDR3 bases are TGTGCCATCAGTGTGCCCCTCAACGCGGGCTCCGAGCAGTACTTC. This translates into CAISVPLNAGSEQYF.

The chain couples TRBV7-9 to TRBJ2-1; D might be TRBD2 (6 bases). The CDR3 loop spans 13 amino acids. Looked up from germline, CDR1 is SEHNR and CDR2 is FQNEAQ (reference sequence). V lost 2 bases to trimming and J lost 7 bases, with 9 bases between them. The CDR3, as DNA: TGTGCCAGCAGCTTATTGGCGGGAAATGAGCAGTTCTTC. Residues: CASSLLAGNEQFF.

V is TRBV10-3 and J is TRBJ2-1; 14 nucleotides line up with TRBD2. Germline trimming cut 4 bases from V and 6 bases from J; bases unmatched to any gene: 8. This CDR3 comprises 17 residues. Germline V gene sequence: CDR1 ENHRY, CDR2 SYGVKD. The CDR3 is CAISGGRLAGGSNEQFF. The CDR3 DNA follows: TGTGCCATCAGTGGGGGCCGACTAGCGGGAGGGAGCAATGAGCAGTTCTTC.

The rearrangement joins TRBV5-1 to TRBJ1-2; D is perhaps TRBD1 (6 bases). CDR1 and CDR2 (germline): SGHRS, YFSETQ. The CDR3 runs to 13 residues. The germline V and J ends were trimmed by 0 bases and 8 bases, with 11 bases remaining between them. This chain's CDR3 is CASSLATGSGYTF. The CDR3 DNA reads as TGCGCCAGCAGCTTGGCCACAGGGTCCGGCTACACCTTC.

The chain is built from TRBV5-4 and TRBJ2-5, with TRBD2 identical over 9 bases. The CDR3 spans 14 residues. The V gene end was trimmed by 4 bases and the J gene end by 5 bases; junction bases not matched to a gene: 6. Germline assignment: CDR1 SGHNT and CDR2 YYREEE (reference sequence). CDR3 protein: CASSGGLAGETQYF. CDR3 nucleotides: TGTGCCAGCAGCGGGGGACTAGCTGGGGAGACCCAGTACTTC.

The rearrangement links TRBV5-1 to TRBJ2-1; no clear D gene. V lost 0 bases to trimming and J lost 15 bases, with 16 bases between them. This CDR3 spans 13 amino acids. Germline CDR1 and CDR2: SGHRS and YFSETQ. The DNA for the CDR3 is TGCGCCAGCAGCTTGGATGGAATTTTGAGGCGGTTCTTC. Its translation is CASSLDGILRRFF.